Included here is one TCR beta chain sequence, with context. Its target is not known. These data originate in a study of CD8 T cells in ankylosing spondylitis. The germline gives CDR1 DFQATT, CDR2 SNEGSKA (reference sequence). V trimming: 4 bases; J trimming: 1 base; junction bases outside the gene matches: 9. CDR3 size: 16 residues. General study points: From matched ankylosing spondylitis synovial fluid, disease-linked clones were reportedly recovered at significantly enriched levels. Characteristic of ankylosing spondylitis blood, it appeared, was a TCR beta motif comprising 7 to 9 highly homologous variants. CD8+ disease-linked clones were present at relatively low frequencies in blood.

Scientists made TCR beta libraries using quantitative 5'-RACE with molecular barcodes. From the 5' RACE reads, TCRdb called clonotypes with MiXCR, one entry per CDR3 protein. The sample comprises about 440,000 distinct CDR3 sequences, approximately 17% of which are singletons, and over 0.9% rests with the top ten. V usage is TRBV20-1 and J usage is TRBJ2-4, with 8 bases fitting TRBD2. The material sequenced was blood, either unsorted or a sorted T cell fraction (not recorded which). This receptor was taken from a male donor with ankylosing spondylitis. CDR3 sequence reads: CSATPSGSWAKNIQYF. The CDR3 DNA sequence: TGCAGTGCTACCCCGAGCGGGAGCTGGGCCAAAAACATTCAGTACTTC.